This T cell receptor (beta chain) was sequenced for a study of T cells after yellow fever vaccination. Overall study: Any fraction with a low cell number was prepared using SMART-Seq v4 Ultra Low Input.

General observations from the study: The bulk population could contribute abundant contaminating clonotypes to FACS-sorted repertoires.

In regard to this clonotype: Its specificity is unknown.

Conversion of TCR transcripts into cDNA relied on 5'RACE template switching, which added a universal primer site and UMIs. TCRdb reanalysed the 5' RACE reads using MiXCR and keeps one entry per CDR3 protein. The table lists some 400,000 distinct CDR3 sequences, about 19% of them singletons. This TCR came from a man in his late teens or twenties who received the YFV17D yellow fever vaccine. The material was PBMCs, obtained before the yellow fever booster vaccination.

CDR3 nucleotides: TGTGCCAGCAGCATGGGACAGGGGGCTCCAGATACGCAGTATTTT. Translating gives CASSMGQGAPDTQYF. V gene TRBV5-6 combines with J gene TRBJ2-3, with 12 bases that match TRBD1. CDR3 length: 15 residues. The germline CDR1 and CDR2 sequences are SGHDT and YYEEEE. Trimming removed 4 bases from V and 4 bases from J; junction bases left unmatched: 4.